A single T cell receptor beta chain is shown here with its context. This clonotype was seen repeatedly, ten times or more. Its antigen is currently not known. No much larger clone exists at a distance of one base, and base qualities are not known. Including cysteine and phenylalanine, the CDR3 has 15 amino acids. Only CDR3 DNA is held: 45 bases, read in frame from base 1. Germline trimming: 4 bases from V, 5 bases from J; junction bases outside gene matches: 7. From a lookup of the germline V gene, CDR1 and CDR2 are MDHEN and SYDVKM. TCR beta CDR3 regions were amplified from RNA transcripts. A first-round RT-PCR of the TCR CDR3 used the HTBI primer set with the Qiagen OneStep RT-PCR kit. A second multiplex PCR round built the libraries, followed by size selection and purification. Libraries were sequenced paired-end with 100 bp reads on an Illumina HiSeq2000. The original methods were these. SOAPnuke was used to process the raw data, with reads discarded if the reads contained adapters or uncalled bases, had a mean Phred below 15, or lacked an exact constant-primer or identifier match. COPE v1.2.5 was used to merge the high-quality paired reads, and each unique nucleotide sequence was defined as a clonotype. Clonotypes were aligned to IMGT TRBV, TRBD and TRBJ reference segments using MiTCR v1.1. Analysis was restricted to V-J combinations with a frequency above 0.0001, which covered roughly 99% of repertoires. The TCS score was defined as the ratio of F50 (clonal expansion) to E x V (chaos), calculated using BLOSUM62-based TCRdist between CDR3 peptides within each V-J. Welch's t-statistics and random forest reduced around 550 V-J features to around 14, which were used in a naive Bayes classifier (R e1071). TCRdb reworked the public reads: Q25 trimming with fastp, MiXCR clone assembly, productive beta chains retained. Rows merge per CDR3 protein into single entries with the most common DNA and genes. Here the V and J calls rest on TCRdb's processing, not on the authors' analysis. The table for this sample lists around 600,000 distinct CDR3 sequences; more than 14% of them were counted only once. The ten largest account for around an eighth of the sample.

The data were obtained in a study of T cells in Graves' hyperthyroidism and ophthalmopathy (dated by TCRdb to the late 2010s). Study-level background: Peripheral blood was sampled at the time of initial diagnosis, prior to any treatment. Following sampling, methimazole starting at 30 mg daily was given to hyperthyroidism patients, and high-dose intravenous methylprednisolone was given to ophthalmopathy patients. For training and testing, the 110 or so patients in the discovery cohort were randomly divided in a 7:3 ratio. To identify TCR V-J signatures that set the groups apart, the researchers used a discovery cohort of 100 patients, made up of 40 to 45 with Graves' ophthalmopathy and some 58 with stable Graves' hyperthyroidism. According to the paper, TCR Vbeta CDR3 sequencing was carried out on over 130 peripheral blood samples, which came from around 43 ophthalmopathy, approximately 78 hyperthyroidism and roughly 17 progressor patients. In addition, the study compared T-cell repertoires in thyroid tissue and in blood from roughly 6 Graves' hyperthyroidism patients. Whether ophthalmopathy could be predicted prospectively was tested in an independent validation cohort made up of under 20 hyperthyroidism patients plus 17 patients who later progressed to ophthalmopathy.

In the ophthalmopathy patients, disease was moderately to severely active, with a Clinical Activity Score of 3 or more, a NOSPECS grade of 4 or more, and a duration of less than 3 months. Exclusion was applied to patients with uncontrolled infections, other autoimmune diseases, pregnancy or lactation. Diagnoses relied on clinical symptoms, serum thyroxine and TRAb, thyroid ultrasound and orbital computed tomography. PBMCs were separated from roughly 9.3 ml of fresh peripheral blood using Ficoll-Paque density gradient centrifugation. Trizol reagent was used to extract total RNA, and RNA quality was then checked on an Agilent 2100 Bioanalyzer. Results and caveats for the whole study, not just this receptor: Sample size was not statistically predetermined, and investigators were not blinded to group allocation. Most expanded thyroid clonotypes (frequency above 0.001) were also found in blood, which suggests that blood repertoires may mirror thyroid immune responses. During validation, the model predicted progression to ophthalmopathy a median of around 7 months ahead of onset, with roughly 65% sensitivity and roughly 75% specificity. A 13 V-J signature model separated ophthalmopathy from stable hyperthyroidism, with approximately 86% sensitivity and just under 84% specificity in cross-validation and 80%/75% in testing.

This sequence was found in a woman aged 50 to 65 with Graves' ophthalmopathy. Sequencing input: blood. This chain is built from TRBV28 and TRBJ1-5; 8 of the junction bases match TRBD1. The CDR3 has the sequence CASSSHTGGYQPQHF. The DNA is TGTGCCAGCAGTTCCCATACAGGGGGGTATCAGCCCCAGCATTTT.